This T cell receptor (beta chain) was observed in a study of identical twins. This CDR3 is 13 amino acids long. V gave up 1 base and J gave up 3 bases, with 7 bases separating them. Germline CDR1 reads SNHLY; CDR2 reads FYNNEI. Findings and limits, study-wide: Less excess twin sharing appeared in beta out-of-frame sequences.

MiXCR was run by TCRdb on the 5' RACE reads, yielding one entry per CDR3 protein. This sample carries about 890,000 distinct CDR3 sequences, approximately 13% of them seen once, and the ten largest clones take under 2%. This clonotype was seen a handful of times. Its target is unknown. The sample was also linked to a second study, of yellow fever vaccine responses in identical twins.

This chain joins TRBV2 and TRBJ2-7; D is uncertain. Sequencing used PBMCs. The receptor was isolated from a woman under 30 in good health. DNA of the CDR3: TGTGCCAGCAGTGAAGTTGGTAGCTACGAGCAGTACTTC. Protein product: CASSEVGSYEQYF. The full variable domain, with the rest looked up from reference TRBV2 and TRBJ2-7, is EPEVTQTPSHQVTQMGQEVILRCVPISNHLYFYWYRQILGQKVEFLVSFYNNEISEKSEIFDDQFSVERPDGSNFTLKIRSTKLEDSAMYFCASSEVGSYEQYFGPGTRLTVT.